These 16 T cell receptor beta chains were all obtained from the same sample, sequenced in a study of T cell responses to AZD1222 COVID-19 vaccine. Produced via immunoSEQ multiplex PCR; TCRdb's table is partial and in-frame only. The sample shows around 110,000 clones, 70% to 90% of them seen only once. Sequencing was performed on peripheral blood, taken on day 0 of MenACWY control vaccination. Receptors originate from an adult in good health.

CDR3 region: CAWSLARTGENSPLHF. CDR3 sequence (DNA): TGTGCCTGGAGCCTAGCAAGGACAGGGGAAAATTCACCCCTCCACTTT. The chain recombines TRBV30 with TRBJ1-6; 9 nucleotides line up with TRBD1. The CDR3 spans 16 residues. CDR1 and CDR2 from the germline V gene are GTSNPN and SVGIG (reference sequence). The junction had 10 bases not matched to a gene; V was cut back by 3 bases and J by 7 bases.

This chain connects TRBV6-5 to TRBJ2-2; weak D call: TRBD1 (5 bases). Deletions cut 7 bases from V and 0 bases from J, with 12 bases between. The CDR3 is 15 residues long. Germline V gene data show CDR1 as MNHEY and CDR2 as SVGAGI. The CDR3 loop is CASIPDSPNTGELFF. CDR3 DNA: TGTGCCAGCATACCCGACAGCCCGAACACCGGGGAGCTGTTTTTT.

The sample holds one count of this clone. This chain links TRBV6-1 with TRBJ2-6, with D unresolved. The ends were cut back, 3 bases at V and 2 bases at J, with 5 bases in the middle. The CDR3 totals 14 residues. Per germline, CDR1 MNHNS and CDR2 SASEGT. This chain's CDR3 is CASSDRAGANVLTF. As DNA, the CDR3 is TGTGCCAGCAGTGATAGAGCTGGGGCCAACGTCCTGACTTTC.

The chain combines TRBV7-2 with TRBJ2-5; D gene uncertain. This CDR3 has 15 residues. CDR1 is SGHTA and CDR2 is FQGNSA in the germline V gene. Trimming stripped 1 base from V and 2 bases from J, with 11 bases between. The CDR3 is CASSLGMGSQETQYF. In DNA, the CDR3 is TGTGCCAGCAGCTTAGGGATGGGGTCTCAAGAGACCCAGTACTTC.

This chain uses TRBV5-4 with TRBJ2-3, with D perhaps given as TRBD1 or TRBD2 (5 bases each). The CDR3 loop spans 13 amino acids. Trimming took off 4 bases at V and 2 bases at J, with 8 bases between the two ends. Germline V gene sequence: CDR1 SGHNT, CDR2 YYREEE (reference sequence). For the CDR3, the DNA is TGTGCCAGCAGCAGGGACGCCACAGATACGCAGTATTTT. It yields the protein CASSRDATDTQYF. Variable domain in full (rest from reference TRBV5-4 and TRBJ2-3): ETGVTQSPTHLIKTRGQQVTLRCSSQSGHNTVSWYQQALGQGPQFIFQYYREEENGRGNFPPRFSGLQFPNYSSELNVNALELDDSALYLCASSRDATDTQYFGPGTRLTVL.

The chain recombines TRBV6-2 or TRBV6-3 with TRBJ2-7, with D unresolved. Trimming pared 2 bases from V and 3 bases from J, leaving 5 bases between. The germline CDR1 and CDR2 sequences are MNHEY and SVGEGT. The CDR3 has 12 amino acids. The CDR3 nucleotides are TGTGCCAGCAGTTACGGGTACTACGAGCAGTACTTC. This codes for CASSYGYYEQYF.

The CDR3 DNA reads as TGTGCCAGCAGTTACTATGGGACAGTGAATTCACCCCTCCACTTT. Translation: CASSYYGTVNSPLHF. V gene TRBV6-5 combines with J gene TRBJ1-6; TRBD1 agrees at 7 bases. CDR1 MNHEY and CDR2 SVGAGI come from the germline V gene. V was clipped by 1 base and J by 7 bases; unmatched bases: 4. The CDR3 spans 15 residues.

The J gene is TRBJ2-1, the V gene TRBV3-1 (or the pseudogene TRBV3-2); D not certain. V lost 3 bases, J lost 6 bases, and 9 bases lay in between. There are 13 residues in the CDR3. Per the germline V gene, CDR1 is LGHDT and CDR2 is YNNKEL (reference sequence). Here the CDR3 reads CASSQRSFNEQFF. In DNA form, the CDR3 reads TGTGCCAGCAGCCAGAGGTCATTCAATGAGCAGTTCTTC.

V and J are TRBV6-1 and TRBJ1-2; D unresolved. CDR3 size: 12 residues. CDR1 and CDR2 from the germline V gene are MNHNS and SASEGT. V was trimmed by 3 bases and J by 4 bases, leaving 6 bases between them. CDR3 nucleotides: TGTGCCAGCAGTGAGGGTGGCTATGGCTACACCTTC. This gives the protein CASSEGGYGYTF.

The chain links TRBV10-3 to TRBJ2-7; a weak D match, TRBD1 (5 bases). The CDR3 sequence is 11 residues long. The germline V gene has CDR1 ENHRY and CDR2 SYGVKD. Trimming took off 4 bases at V and 11 bases at J, with 12 bases between the two ends. CDR3 bases: TGTGCCATCAGTGTCCAGGGTACGGAGTACTTC. Its translation is CAISVQGTEYF.

The chain carries TRBV2 and TRBJ2-5; D possibly corresponds to TRBD2 (7 bases). The germline CDR1 and CDR2 sequences are SNHLY and FYNNEI. Between the trimmed V and J ends, which lost 3 bases and 2 bases, there was a span of 13 bases. The CDR3 totals 15 residues. CDR3 region: CASSERGLTQETQYF. CDR3 bases: TGTGCCAGCAGTGAGCGGGGGCTCACACAAGAGACCCAGTACTTC.

This chain uses TRBV28 with TRBJ2-5; D gene unclear. The germline V gene encodes CDR1 MDHEN and CDR2 SYDVKM. Trimming stripped 5 bases from V and 5 bases from J, with 18 bases between. This CDR3 spans 15 amino acids. CDR3 DNA sequence: TGTGCCAGCAGTCAATCCAAAGTGCAGTGGGAGACCCAGTACTTC. Its translation: CASSQSKVQWETQYF.

The rearrangement links TRBV11-3 to TRBJ1-3, with TRBD1 identical over 11 bases. Looked up from germline, CDR1 is SGHNT and CDR2 is YENEEA. This CDR3 comprises 16 residues. With V trimmed by 0 bases and J by 8 bases, 6 bases remained unmatched. CDR3 amino acids: CASSLDRRDRGYTIYF. DNA for the CDR3: TGTGCCAGCAGCTTAGATCGCCGGGACAGGGGGTACACCATATATTTT.

This chain links TRBV30 with TRBJ1-2, with D possibly matching TRBD1 (6 bases). The CDR3 extends over 15 amino acids. The V end was cut by 2 bases, the J end by 0 bases, with 13 bases between. CDR1 and CDR2 from the germline V gene are GTSNPN and SVGIG (reference sequence). Here the CDR3 reads CAWSQGRNANYGYTF. CDR3 nucleotides: TGTGCCTGGAGTCAGGGGCGGAATGCTAACTATGGCTACACCTTC.

The CDR3 loop reads CASSQAQGLAYRTQYF. Here the CDR3 DNA reads TGTGCCAGCAGCCAGGCCCAGGGACTAGCCTACCGGACCCAGTACTTC. The genes are TRBV4-2 and TRBJ2-5, with 9 bases identical to TRBD2. This CDR3 is 16 amino acids long. Trimming at V came to 3 bases and at J to 7 bases, leaving 12 bases not matched to a gene. Germline CDR1 and CDR2: LGHNA and YNFKEQ.

This chain links TRBV18 with TRBJ1-1, with D tentatively TRBD1 (6 bases). The V gene's germline CDR1 is KGHSH and CDR2 LQKENI. The germline V and J ends were trimmed by 1 base and 4 bases, with 10 bases remaining between them. The CDR3 has 14 amino acids. The CDR3 is CASSPQGEGTEAFF. In nucleotides, the CDR3 is TGTGCCAGCTCACCACAGGGGGAGGGCACTGAAGCTTTCTTT.